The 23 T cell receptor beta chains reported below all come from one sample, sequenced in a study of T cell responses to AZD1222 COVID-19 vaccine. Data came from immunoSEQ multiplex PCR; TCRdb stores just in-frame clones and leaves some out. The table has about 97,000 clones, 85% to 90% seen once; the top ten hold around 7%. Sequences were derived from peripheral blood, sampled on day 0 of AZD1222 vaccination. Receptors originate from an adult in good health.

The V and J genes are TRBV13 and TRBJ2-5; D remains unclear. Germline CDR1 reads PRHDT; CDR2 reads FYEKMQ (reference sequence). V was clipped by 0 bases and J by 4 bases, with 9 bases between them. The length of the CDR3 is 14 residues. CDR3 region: CASSLGRGGETQYF. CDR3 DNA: TGTGCCAGCAGCTTAGGAAGAGGCGGAGAGACCCAGTACTTC.

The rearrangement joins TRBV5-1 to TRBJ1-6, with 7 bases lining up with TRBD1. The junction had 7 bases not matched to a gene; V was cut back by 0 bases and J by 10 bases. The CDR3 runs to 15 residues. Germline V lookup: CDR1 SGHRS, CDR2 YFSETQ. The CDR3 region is CASSLAGTVGSPLHF. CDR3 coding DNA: TGCGCCAGCAGCTTGGCGGGGACAGTCGGATCACCCCTCCACTTT.

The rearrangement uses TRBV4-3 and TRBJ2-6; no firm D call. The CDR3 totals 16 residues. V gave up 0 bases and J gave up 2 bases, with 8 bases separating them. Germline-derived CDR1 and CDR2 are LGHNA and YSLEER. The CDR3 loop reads CASSQDFGAGANVLTF. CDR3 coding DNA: TGCGCCAGCAGCCAAGATTTTGGGGCTGGGGCCAACGTCCTGACTTTC.

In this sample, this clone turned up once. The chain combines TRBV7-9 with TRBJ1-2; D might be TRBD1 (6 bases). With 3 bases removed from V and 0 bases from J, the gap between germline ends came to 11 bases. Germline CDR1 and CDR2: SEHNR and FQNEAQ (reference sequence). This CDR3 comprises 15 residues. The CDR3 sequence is CASSLADSSNYGYTF. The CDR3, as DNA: TGTGCCAGCAGCTTGGCGGACAGCTCTAACTATGGCTACACCTTC.

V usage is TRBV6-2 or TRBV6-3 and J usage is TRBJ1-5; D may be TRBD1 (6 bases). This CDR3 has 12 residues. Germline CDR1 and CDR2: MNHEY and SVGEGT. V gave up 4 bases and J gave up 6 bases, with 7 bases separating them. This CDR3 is CASSSRGQPQHF. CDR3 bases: TGTGCCAGCAGTTCCAGGGGTCAGCCCCAGCATTTT.

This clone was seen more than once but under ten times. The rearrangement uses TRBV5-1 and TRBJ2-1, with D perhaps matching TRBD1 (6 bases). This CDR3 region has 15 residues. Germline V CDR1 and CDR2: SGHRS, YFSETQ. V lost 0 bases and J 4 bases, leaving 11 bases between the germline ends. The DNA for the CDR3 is TGCGCCAGCAGCTTGGGTGGACAGATATACAATGAGCAGTTCTTC. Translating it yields CASSLGGQIYNEQFF.

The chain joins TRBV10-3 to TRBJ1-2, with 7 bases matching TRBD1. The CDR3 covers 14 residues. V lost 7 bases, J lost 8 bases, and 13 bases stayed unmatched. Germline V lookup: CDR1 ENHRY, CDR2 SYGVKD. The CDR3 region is CAITMAGNRGGYTF. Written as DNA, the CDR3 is TGTGCCATCACCATGGCGGGGAACAGGGGCGGCTACACCTTC.

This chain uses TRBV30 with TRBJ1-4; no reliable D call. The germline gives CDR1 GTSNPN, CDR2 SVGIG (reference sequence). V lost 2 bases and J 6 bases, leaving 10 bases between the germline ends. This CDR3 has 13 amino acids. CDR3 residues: CAWSQNLYEKLFF. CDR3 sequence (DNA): TGTGCCTGGAGTCAGAACCTTTATGAAAAACTGTTTTTT.

Written as DNA, the CDR3 is TGTGCCAGCAGCCGGGGGGCCTTGCGGGCTAACTATGGCTACACCTTC. Translated, it gives CASSRGALRANYGYTF. The V and J genes are TRBV9 and TRBJ1-2, with D maybe TRBD1 (6 bases). Germline values: CDR1 SGDLS, CDR2 YYNGEE. CDR3 size: 16 residues. The V end was cut by 4 bases, the J end by 0 bases, with 16 bases between. Based on the CDR3 plus reference TRBV9 and TRBJ1-2, the full variable domain is DSGVTQTPKHLITATGQRVTLRCSPRSGDLSVYWYQQSLDQGLQFLIQYYNGEERAKGNILERFSAQQFPDLHSELNLSSLELGDSALYFCASSRGALRANYGYTFGSGTRLTVV.

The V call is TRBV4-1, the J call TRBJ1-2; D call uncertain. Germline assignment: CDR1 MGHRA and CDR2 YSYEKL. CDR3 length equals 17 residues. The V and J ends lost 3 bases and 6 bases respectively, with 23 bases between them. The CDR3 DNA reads TGCGCCAGCAGCCATCCCCTGGTAGGAAGTTTCCGTGATGGCTACACCTTC. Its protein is CASSHPLVGSFRDGYTF.

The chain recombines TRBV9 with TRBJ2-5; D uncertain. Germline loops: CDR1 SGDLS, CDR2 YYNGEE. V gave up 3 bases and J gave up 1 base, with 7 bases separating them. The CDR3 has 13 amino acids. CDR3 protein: CASSGLSQETQYF. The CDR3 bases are TGTGCCAGCAGCGGGTTGTCCCAAGAGACCCAGTACTTC.

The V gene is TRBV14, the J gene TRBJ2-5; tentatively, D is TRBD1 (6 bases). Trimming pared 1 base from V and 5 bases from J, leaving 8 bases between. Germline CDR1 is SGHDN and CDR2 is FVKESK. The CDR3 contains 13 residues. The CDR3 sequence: CASSQGGRETQYF. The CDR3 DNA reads TGTGCCAGCAGCCAAGGGGGGCGTGAGACCCAGTACTTC.

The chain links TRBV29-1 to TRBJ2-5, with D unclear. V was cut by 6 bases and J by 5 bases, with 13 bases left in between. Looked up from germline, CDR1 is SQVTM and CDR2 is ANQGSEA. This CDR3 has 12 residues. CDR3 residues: CSVRGPGETQYF. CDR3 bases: TGCAGCGTGCGAGGCCCCGGGGAGACCCAGTACTTC.

CDR3 coding DNA: TGTGCCAGCAGTCCCAACGAAGGTAGCGGGAGTTCTGCCTACAATGAGCAGTTCTTC. Translating it yields CASSPNEGSGSSAYNEQFF. The V and J genes are TRBV28 and TRBJ2-1, with TRBD2 identical over 9 bases. V trimming: 5 bases; J trimming: 2 bases; junction bases outside the gene matches: 16. Germline CDR1 is MDHEN and CDR2 is SYDVKM. This CDR3 is built from 19 residues.

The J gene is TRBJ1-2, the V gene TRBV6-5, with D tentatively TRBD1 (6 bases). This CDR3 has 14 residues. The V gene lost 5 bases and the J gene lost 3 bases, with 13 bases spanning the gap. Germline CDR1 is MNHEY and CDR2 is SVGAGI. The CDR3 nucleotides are TGTGCCAGCAGTCAACAGGGTCGAGACTATGGCTACACCTTC. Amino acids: CASSQQGRDYGYTF.

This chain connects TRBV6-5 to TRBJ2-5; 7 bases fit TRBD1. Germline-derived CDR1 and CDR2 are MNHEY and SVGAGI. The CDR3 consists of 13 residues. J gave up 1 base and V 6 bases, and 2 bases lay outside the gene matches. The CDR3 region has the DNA TGTGCCAGCAGCCGGGACAGCCAAGAGACCCAGTACTTC. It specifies CASSRDSQETQYF.

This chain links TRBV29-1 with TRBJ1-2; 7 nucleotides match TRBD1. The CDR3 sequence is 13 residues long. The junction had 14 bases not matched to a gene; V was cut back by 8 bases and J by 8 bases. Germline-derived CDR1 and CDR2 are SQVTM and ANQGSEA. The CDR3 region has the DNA TGCAGCACCCCAGGACAGGCTCCGGGAGGCTACACCTTC. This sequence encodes CSTPGQAPGGYTF.

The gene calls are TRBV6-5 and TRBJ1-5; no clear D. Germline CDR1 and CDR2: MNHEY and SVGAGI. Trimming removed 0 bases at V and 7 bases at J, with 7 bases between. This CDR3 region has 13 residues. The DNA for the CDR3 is TGTGCCAGCAGTTACTCGAGAGTACAGCCCCAGCATTTT. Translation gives CASSYSRVQPQHF.

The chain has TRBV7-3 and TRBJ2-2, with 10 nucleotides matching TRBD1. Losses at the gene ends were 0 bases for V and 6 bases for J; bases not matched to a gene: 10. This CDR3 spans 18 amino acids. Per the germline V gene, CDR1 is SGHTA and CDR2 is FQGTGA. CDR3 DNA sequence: TGTGCCAGCAGCTTAACGTCGGGACAGGGGCTGGGAGCCGGGGAGCTGTTTTTT. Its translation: CASSLTSGQGLGAGELFF. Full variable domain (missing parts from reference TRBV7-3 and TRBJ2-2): GAGVSQTPSNKVTEKGKYVELRCDPISGHTALYWYRQSLGQGPEFLIYFQGTGAADDSGLPNDRFFAVRPEGSVSTLKIQRTERGDSAVYLCASSLTSGQGLGAGELFFGEGSRLTVL.

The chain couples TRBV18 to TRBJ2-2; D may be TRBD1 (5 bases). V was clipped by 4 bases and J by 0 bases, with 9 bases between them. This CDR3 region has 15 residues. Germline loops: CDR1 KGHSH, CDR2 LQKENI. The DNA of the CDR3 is TGTGCCAGCTCACGGACACCTACGAACACCGGGGAGCTGTTTTTT. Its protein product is CASSRTPTNTGELFF.

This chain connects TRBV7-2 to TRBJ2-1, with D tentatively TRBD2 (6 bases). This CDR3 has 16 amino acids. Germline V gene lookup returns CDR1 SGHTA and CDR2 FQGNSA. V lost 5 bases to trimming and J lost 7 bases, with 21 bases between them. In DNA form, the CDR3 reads TGTGCCAGCAGCCCGACGTGGGGAGCGGGCGGAAATGAGCAGTTCTTC. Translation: CASSPTWGAGGNEQFF.

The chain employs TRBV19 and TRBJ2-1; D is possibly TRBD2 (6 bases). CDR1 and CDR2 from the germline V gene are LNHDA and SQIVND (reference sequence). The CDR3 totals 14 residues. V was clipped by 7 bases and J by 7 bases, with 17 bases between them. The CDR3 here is CASIGGVARNEQFF. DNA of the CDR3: TGTGCCAGTATCGGGGGAGTTGCCCGGAATGAGCAGTTCTTC. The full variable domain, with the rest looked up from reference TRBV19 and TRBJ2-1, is DGGITQSPKYLFRKEGQNVTLSCEQNLNHDAMYWYRQDPGQGLRLIYYSQIVNDFQKGDIAEGYSVSREKKESFPLTVTSAQKNPTAFYLCASIGGVARNEQFFGPGTRLTVL.

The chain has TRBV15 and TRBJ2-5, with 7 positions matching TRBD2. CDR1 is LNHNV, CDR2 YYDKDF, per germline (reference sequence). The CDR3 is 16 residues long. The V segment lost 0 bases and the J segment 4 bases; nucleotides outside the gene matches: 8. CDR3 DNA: TGTGCCACCAGCAGAGATCGGGGCGGGAGAGGAGAGACCCAGTACTTC. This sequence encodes CATSRDRGGRGETQYF.